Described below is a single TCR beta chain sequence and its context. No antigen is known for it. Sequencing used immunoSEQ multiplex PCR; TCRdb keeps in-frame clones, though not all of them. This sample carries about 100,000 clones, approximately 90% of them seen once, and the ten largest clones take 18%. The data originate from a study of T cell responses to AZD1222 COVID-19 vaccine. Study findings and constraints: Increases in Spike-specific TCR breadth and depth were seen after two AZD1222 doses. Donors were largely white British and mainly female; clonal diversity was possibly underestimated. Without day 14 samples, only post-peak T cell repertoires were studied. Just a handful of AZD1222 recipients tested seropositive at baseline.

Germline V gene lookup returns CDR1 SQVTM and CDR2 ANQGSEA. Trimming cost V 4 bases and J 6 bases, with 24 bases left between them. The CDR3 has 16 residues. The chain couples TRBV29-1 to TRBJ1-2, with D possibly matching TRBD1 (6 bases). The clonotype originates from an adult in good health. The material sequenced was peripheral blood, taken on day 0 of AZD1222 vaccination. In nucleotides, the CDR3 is TGCAGCGTTGTATTCGGGGGCCGAGGGTTTGATGATGGCTACACCTTC. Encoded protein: CSVVFGGRGFDDGYTF.